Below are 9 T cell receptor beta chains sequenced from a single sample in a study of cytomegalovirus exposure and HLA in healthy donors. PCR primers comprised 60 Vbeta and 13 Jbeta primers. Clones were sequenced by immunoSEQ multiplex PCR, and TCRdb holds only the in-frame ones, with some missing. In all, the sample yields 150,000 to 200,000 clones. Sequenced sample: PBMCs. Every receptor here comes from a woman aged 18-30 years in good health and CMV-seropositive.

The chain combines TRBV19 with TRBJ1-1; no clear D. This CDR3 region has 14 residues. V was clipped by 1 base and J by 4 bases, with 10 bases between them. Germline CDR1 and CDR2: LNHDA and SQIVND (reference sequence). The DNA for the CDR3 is TGTGCCAGTAGTATAGCCCCCAAGCCCACTGAAGCTTTCTTT. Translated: CASSIAPKPTEAFF.

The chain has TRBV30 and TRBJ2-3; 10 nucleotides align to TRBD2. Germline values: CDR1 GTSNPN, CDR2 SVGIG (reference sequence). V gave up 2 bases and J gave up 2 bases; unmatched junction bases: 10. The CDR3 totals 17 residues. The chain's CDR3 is CAWSRKRGGRNTDTQYF. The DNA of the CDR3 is TGTGCCTGGAGTAGGAAGCGGGGGGGCCGGAACACAGATACGCAGTATTTT.

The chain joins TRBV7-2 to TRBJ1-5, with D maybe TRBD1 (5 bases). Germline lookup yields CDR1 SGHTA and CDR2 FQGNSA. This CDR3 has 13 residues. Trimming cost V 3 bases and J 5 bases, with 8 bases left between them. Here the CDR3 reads CASSFRVDQPQHF. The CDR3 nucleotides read TGTGCCAGCAGCTTCAGGGTAGATCAGCCCCAGCATTTT.

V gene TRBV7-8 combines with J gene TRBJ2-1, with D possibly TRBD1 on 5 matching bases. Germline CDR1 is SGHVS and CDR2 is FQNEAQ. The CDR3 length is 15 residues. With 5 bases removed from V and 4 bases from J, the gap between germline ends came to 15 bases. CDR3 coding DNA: TGTGCCAGCAGCCTATCCCGAAGGACATACAATGAGCAGTTCTTC. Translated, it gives CASSLSRRTYNEQFF. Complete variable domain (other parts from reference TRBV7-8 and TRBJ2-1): GAGVSQSPRYKVAKRGQDVALRCDPISGHVSLFWYQQALGQGPEFLTYFQNEAQLDKSGLPSDRFFAERPEGSVSTLKIQRTQQEDSAVYLCASSLSRRTYNEQFFGPGTRLTVL.

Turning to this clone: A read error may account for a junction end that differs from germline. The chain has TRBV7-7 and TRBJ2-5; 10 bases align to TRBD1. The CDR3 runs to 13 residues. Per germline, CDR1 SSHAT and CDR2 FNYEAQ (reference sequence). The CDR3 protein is CASSTGTGENQYF. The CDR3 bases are TGTGCCAGCAGCACCGGGACAGGGGAGAACCAGTACTTC.

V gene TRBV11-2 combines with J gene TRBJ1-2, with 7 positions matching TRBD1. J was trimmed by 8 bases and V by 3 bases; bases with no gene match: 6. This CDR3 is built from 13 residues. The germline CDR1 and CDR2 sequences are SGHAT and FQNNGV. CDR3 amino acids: CASSFTGAEGYTF. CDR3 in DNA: TGTGCCAGCAGCTTCACAGGGGCAGAAGGCTACACCTTC.

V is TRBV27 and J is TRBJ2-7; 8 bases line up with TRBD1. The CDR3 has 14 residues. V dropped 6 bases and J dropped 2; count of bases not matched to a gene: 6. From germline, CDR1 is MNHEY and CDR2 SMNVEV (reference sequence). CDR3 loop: CASRETGDTYEQYF. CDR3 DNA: TGTGCCAGCAGGGAGACAGGGGACACCTACGAGCAGTACTTC.

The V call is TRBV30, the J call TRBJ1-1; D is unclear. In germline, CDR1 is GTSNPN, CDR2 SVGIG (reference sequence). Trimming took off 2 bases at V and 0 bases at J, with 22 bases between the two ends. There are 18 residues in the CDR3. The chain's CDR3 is CAWSTFPFMNHLNTEAFF. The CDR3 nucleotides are TGTGCCTGGAGTACTTTCCCTTTCATGAACCATTTGAACACTGAAGCTTTCTTT.

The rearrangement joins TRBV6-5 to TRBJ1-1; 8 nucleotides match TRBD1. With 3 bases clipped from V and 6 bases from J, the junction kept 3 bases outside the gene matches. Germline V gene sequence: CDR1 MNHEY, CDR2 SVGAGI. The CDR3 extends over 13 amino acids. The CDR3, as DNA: TGTGCCAGCAGTTATCTACAGGGGGCTGAAGCTTTCTTT. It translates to CASSYLQGAEAFF.